This T cell receptor (beta chain) was captured by sequencing in a study of response to subunit inactivated influenza vaccine. Study-wide points: Researchers suggested that each seasonal influenza vaccination recruits few new T cells.

Comment on this clonotype: Its antigen remains unknown.

TCRdb reprocessed the RT-PCR reads with MiXCR, giving one entry per CDR3 protein. This sample has more than 600,000 distinct CDR3 sequences, with less than 20% found just once. V was trimmed by 3 bases and J by 0 bases, leaving 9 bases between them. Germline-derived CDR1 and CDR2 are WSHSY and SAAADI. This CDR3 spans 15 amino acids. Sample: PBMCs from blood, taken 5 to 6 days after vaccination. The origin of this receptor is a man over 45 who received an inactivated influenza vaccine. The chain uses TRBV10-2 and TRBJ2-4; D possibly corresponds to TRBD2 (6 bases). The CDR3: CASSDVGLAKNIQYF. DNA of the CDR3: TGCGCCAGCAGTGATGTGGGACTAGCCAAAAACATTCAGTACTTC.